A single sample is the source of the 28 T cell receptor beta chains below, sequenced in a study of vaccination effects on CD4 cells after COVID-19. Sequencing was preceded by expansion of antigen-specific CD4+ T cells with viral peptide pools in the ViraFEST assay. Researchers isolated CD4+ T cells once roughly ten days of culture had elapsed. As their vaccination, participants received two doses of either BNT162b2 or mRNA-1273. Antigens for these TCRs are unknown. The protocol was immunoSEQ multiplex PCR, while the TCRdb copy is restricted to in-frame clones and leaves out a portion. The sample yields some 29,000 clones, roughly 71% seen once. Source: CD4+ T cells from PBMCs cultured with HCoV-OC43 spike peptides, taken after COVID-19 vaccination. Stated subset: HCoV-OC43 spike overlapping peptide pool stimulation. These receptors were collected from a human donor who received a COVID-19 vaccine.

The chain is built from TRBV6-5 and TRBJ2-7; D might be TRBD1 (5 bases). The CDR3 consists of 13 residues. V shed 7 bases and J shed 2 bases, with 12 bases lying between them. Germline lookup yields CDR1 MNHEY and CDR2 SVGAGI. CDR3 nucleotides: TGTGCCAGCACAGGGTACCGGGCCTACGAGCAGTACTTC. It specifies CASTGYRAYEQYF.

The chain combines TRBV2 with TRBJ1-6; 11 bases are a match to TRBD1. Trimming removed 3 bases from V and 10 bases from J; junction bases left unmatched: 5. The CDR3 contains 15 residues. The germline CDR1 and CDR2 sequences are SNHLY and FYNNEI. As DNA, the CDR3 is TGTGCCAGCAGTGATGAGGGACAGGGGGGCTCACCCCTCCACTTT. Protein: CASSDEGQGGSPLHF.

The CDR3 region is CASIDGQGSGNTIYF. CDR3 in DNA: TGTGCCAGTATAGACGGACAGGGCTCTGGAAACACCATATATTTT. V usage is TRBV19 and J usage is TRBJ1-3; 8 bases map to TRBD1. The CDR3 consists of 15 residues. With 7 bases clipped from V and 0 bases from J, the junction kept 5 bases outside the gene matches. Per germline, CDR1 LNHDA and CDR2 SQIVND (reference sequence).

The chain is built from TRBV5-1 and TRBJ1-1; possibly TRBD1 for D (5 bases). The CDR3 runs to 16 residues. Germline V gene data show CDR1 as SGHRS and CDR2 as YFSETQ. Trimming pared 0 bases from V and 0 bases from J, leaving 12 bases between. The DNA for the CDR3 is TGCGCCAGCAGCTTGGAGGGGTCGGGCATGAACACTGAAGCTTTCTTT. Its translation: CASSLEGSGMNTEAFF.

This clone was observed once. The rearrangement uses TRBV19 and TRBJ2-2; a possible D gene is TRBD2 (6 bases). The germline V gene encodes CDR1 LNHDA and CDR2 SQIVND (reference sequence). Trimming removed 8 bases at V and 4 bases at J, with 17 bases between. This CDR3 is 15 amino acids long. The CDR3 protein is CASGVGTPGTGELFF. The CDR3 DNA reads TGTGCCAGTGGCGTCGGGACTCCGGGCACCGGGGAGCTGTTTTTT. Full variable domain (missing parts from reference TRBV19 and TRBJ2-2): DGGITQSPKYLFRKEGQNVTLSCEQNLNHDAMYWYRQDPGQGLRLIYYSQIVNDFQKGDIAEGYSVSREKKESFPLTVTSAQKNPTAFYLCASGVGTPGTGELFFGEGSRLTVL.

The V and J genes are TRBV6-5 and TRBJ1-6; D unclear. V was pared by 6 bases and J by 8 bases, with 11 bases between. CDR3 length equals 13 residues. Per germline, CDR1 MNHEY and CDR2 SVGAGI. The CDR3 reads CASSPEGYSPLHF. CDR3 in DNA: TGTGCCAGCAGCCCCGAAGGGTATTCACCCCTCCACTTT.

The chain recombines TRBV19 with TRBJ1-1; no firm D call. Trimming removed 4 bases from V and 1 base from J, with 13 bases in between. The germline gives CDR1 LNHDA, CDR2 SQIVND (reference sequence). The CDR3 is made up of 15 amino acids. The CDR3 bases are TGTGCCAGTAGTACCCTCTACGCGGGGAACACTGAAGCTTTCTTT. Protein sequence: CASSTLYAGNTEAFF.

The V call is TRBV30, the J call TRBJ1-3; D is unclear. Trimming removed 5 bases from V and 2 bases from J, with 7 bases in between. CDR1 is GTSNPN, CDR2 SVGIG, per germline (reference sequence). The CDR3 consists of 12 residues. In DNA form, the CDR3 reads TGTGCCTGGGCCCGCCCTGGAAACACCATATATTTT. Protein: CAWARPGNTIYF.

This chain joins TRBV30 and TRBJ2-1, with 9 bases matching TRBD1. V shed 3 bases, J shed 6 bases, and the junction held 6 bases outside the gene matches. The germline V gene encodes CDR1 GTSNPN and CDR2 SVGIG (reference sequence). This CDR3 has 14 residues. This chain's CDR3 is CAWSLQGAVNEQFF. For the CDR3, the DNA is TGTGCCTGGAGCCTACAGGGGGCGGTCAATGAGCAGTTCTTC.

The genes are TRBV19 and TRBJ2-1; 10 bases are a match to TRBD1. The CDR3 is 14 amino acids. V lost 5 bases to trimming and J lost 9 bases; unmatched junction nucleotides: 7. Germline CDR1 and CDR2: LNHDA and SQIVND (reference sequence). For the CDR3, the DNA is TGTGCCAGTAGTGACCGGGACAGGGGATTTGAGCAGTTCTTC. Amino acid sequence: CASSDRDRGFEQFF.

The gene calls are TRBV5-1 and TRBJ2-1; no definite D call. This CDR3 region has 13 residues. V dropped 5 bases and J dropped 0 bases, with 6 bases sitting between them. Germline CDR1 reads SGHRS; CDR2 reads YFSETQ. Here the CDR3 reads CASSSPSYNEQFF. In DNA, the CDR3 is TGCGCCAGCAGTTCTCCCTCCTACAATGAGCAGTTCTTC.

J is TRBJ2-3 and V is TRBV2; tentatively, D is TRBD1 (6 bases). This CDR3 spans 15 amino acids. The ends were cut back, 5 bases at V and 0 bases at J, with 12 bases in the middle. In germline, CDR1 is SNHLY, CDR2 FYNNEI. The CDR3 coding sequence is TGTGCCAGCAGTACGGGACACCCTAGCACAGATACGCAGTATTTT. It is translated as CASSTGHPSTDTQYF.

V gene TRBV6-5 combines with J gene TRBJ1-4, with 9 bases lining up with TRBD1. V was pared by 4 bases and J by 7 bases, with 4 bases of the junction left unmatched. The CDR3 is 14 amino acids. Looked up from germline, CDR1 is MNHEY and CDR2 is SVGAGI. The CDR3 DNA sequence: TGTGCCAGCAGTTCCAGACAGGGGGTTGAAAAACTGTTTTTT. It is translated as CASSSRQGVEKLFF.

This chain links TRBV7-7 with TRBJ2-7, with TRBD1 as a possible D gene (6 bases). V was trimmed by 5 bases and J by 6 bases, leaving 17 bases between them. Germline values: CDR1 SSHAT, CDR2 FNYEAQ (reference sequence). This CDR3 comprises 14 residues. The CDR3 sequence is CASSLRTGTSEQYF. The DNA of the CDR3 is TGTGCCAGCAGCCTAAGAACAGGGACCTCCGAGCAGTACTTC.

This chain joins TRBV5-1 and TRBJ1-1; no clear D. The CDR3 extends over 15 amino acids. Trimming stripped 0 bases from V and 4 bases from J, with 13 bases between. The germline V gene has CDR1 SGHRS and CDR2 YFSETQ. The CDR3 here is CASSLVHSDPTEAFF. The CDR3 nucleotides are TGCGCCAGCAGCTTGGTCCACAGCGACCCCACTGAAGCTTTCTTT.

The chain recombines TRBV7-6 with TRBJ1-1; possibly TRBD1 for D (5 bases). CDR1 is SGHVS and CDR2 is FNYEAQ in the germline V gene. CDR3 size: 15 residues. V lost 3 bases to trimming and J lost 3 bases, with 14 bases between them. CDR3 in amino acids: CASSFGHDGDTEAFF. The CDR3 DNA follows: TGTGCCAGCAGCTTCGGACACGATGGGGACACTGAAGCTTTCTTT.

This sequence joins TRBV24-1 and TRBJ2-1, with no clear D. Germline-derived CDR1 and CDR2 are KGHDR and SFDVKD. The V end lost 4 bases, the J end lost 0 bases, and 9 bases lay between the germline ends. This CDR3 has 15 amino acids. CDR3 residues: CATSEHFSSYNEQFF. The CDR3, as DNA: TGTGCCACCAGTGAGCATTTTAGCTCCTACAATGAGCAGTTCTTC.

This clone was seen more than once but under ten times. The chain carries TRBV7-2 and TRBJ2-1, with 9 bases identical to TRBD1. Trimming removed 3 bases from V and 6 bases from J; junction bases left unmatched: 6. CDR3 length: 15 residues. Germline-derived CDR1 and CDR2 are SGHTA and FQGNSA. In DNA form, the CDR3 reads TGTGCCAGCAGCTTCCCGGGACAGGGCCGCAATGAGCAGTTCTTC. It codes for CASSFPGQGRNEQFF.

The rearrangement joins TRBV6-5 to TRBJ1-6; D gene uncertain. This CDR3 contains 12 residues. The V end was cut by 7 bases, the J end by 9 bases, with 10 bases between. Germline V CDR1 and CDR2: MNHEY, SVGAGI. This CDR3 is CASKDGGSPLHF. CDR3 sequence (DNA): TGTGCCAGCAAAGACGGCGGTTCACCCCTCCACTTT.

V and J are TRBV11-3 and TRBJ2-2, with D maybe TRBD1 (7 bases). Germline CDR1 SGHNT, CDR2 YENEEA. Trimming took 5 bases from V and 6 from J, leaving 19 bases between them. The CDR3 has 16 residues. This chain's CDR3 is CASSPRGDRRSGELFF. The CDR3 coding sequence is TGTGCCAGCAGCCCTAGGGGGGACAGACGTTCCGGGGAGCTGTTTTTT.

The genes are TRBV7-9 and TRBJ2-1; D unresolved. The CDR3 is made up of 13 amino acids. V lost 5 bases and J lost 10, with 15 bases in between. Germline CDR1 and CDR2: SEHNR and FQNEAQ (reference sequence). The CDR3 loop reads CASSQWTKLEQFF. The CDR3 region has the DNA TGTGCCAGCAGCCAATGGACCAAGCTGGAGCAGTTCTTC.

The rearrangement joins TRBV29-1 to TRBJ2-1; 9 bases are shared with TRBD1. The CDR3 covers 13 residues. Per germline, CDR1 SQVTM and CDR2 ANQGSEA. J was trimmed by 6 bases and V by 6 bases; bases with no gene match: 6. The CDR3 DNA reads TGCAGCGTGGGACAGGGTGATGCCAATGAGCAGTTCTTC. Translated, it gives CSVGQGDANEQFF.

The chain links TRBV2 to TRBJ1-6, with D possibly being TRBD1 (5 bases). With 2 bases removed from V and 10 bases from J, the gap between germline ends came to 15 bases. CDR3 size: 15 residues. Germline assignment: CDR1 SNHLY and CDR2 FYNNEI. This CDR3 is CASSELVPGLSPLHF. CDR3 DNA: TGTGCCAGCAGTGAACTAGTCCCAGGGTTGTCACCCCTCCACTTT.

The V and J genes are TRBV6-4 and TRBJ2-7; D ambiguous. Trimming pared 0 bases from V and 2 bases from J, leaving 20 bases between. The CDR3 has 18 amino acids. Germline-derived CDR1 and CDR2 are MRHNA and SNTAGT. The CDR3 region has the DNA TGTGCCAGCAGTGACTCTACAGTATCGAGCAAAGACACCTACGAGCAGTACTTC. Encoded protein: CASSDSTVSSKDTYEQYF.

The V gene is TRBV10-1, the J gene TRBJ2-1; weak D call: TRBD2 (7 bases). Looked up from germline, CDR1 is WNHNN and CDR2 is SYGVQD (reference sequence). The CDR3 has 13 residues. V dropped 6 bases and J dropped 8 bases, with 14 bases sitting between them. The CDR3 sequence is CASSDGGRDEQFF. CDR3 nucleotides: TGCGCCAGCAGCGACGGGGGGCGCGATGAGCAGTTCTTC.

The chain joins TRBV6-4 to TRBJ2-7; 8 bases map to TRBD1. The CDR3 is made up of 13 amino acids. With V trimmed by 9 bases and J by 0 bases, 4 bases remained unmatched. Germline V lookup: CDR1 MRHNA, CDR2 SNTAGT. Here the CDR3 DNA reads TGTGCCAGACGGACAGGGAACTCCTACGAGCAGTACTTC. Its protein is CARRTGNSYEQYF.

This clone was found a few times. In DNA form, the CDR3 reads TGTGCCAGCAGTTCCCCGGGAGGGGCGTACAATGAGCAGTTCTTC. Its protein product is CASSSPGGAYNEQFF. The V gene is TRBV28, the J gene TRBJ2-1; 8 bases match TRBD2. Germline CDR1 is MDHEN and CDR2 is SYDVKM. The length of the CDR3 is 15 residues. Trimming removed 4 bases from V and 4 bases from J; junction bases left unmatched: 6.

The J gene is TRBJ2-7, the V gene TRBV27, with 9 nucleotides matching TRBD1. The CDR3 consists of 16 residues. Germline CDR1 is MNHEY and CDR2 is SMNVEV (reference sequence). The V segment lost 6 bases and the J segment 2 bases; nucleotides outside the gene matches: 11. CDR3 region: CASSRTGGGWTYEQYF. Here the CDR3 DNA reads TGTGCCAGCAGCCGTACAGGGGGCGGGTGGACCTACGAGCAGTACTTC.